The 15 T cell receptor beta chains listed next were all sequenced from one sample in a study of CD8+ T cells in alopecia areata. The treatment was: oral pan-JAK inhibitor, 5-10 mg twice daily. RNA extraction was followed by reverse transcription into cDNA, which acted as the sequencing template. TCRdb's table, derived via immunoSEQ multiplex PCR, lists solely in-frame clones and lacks some. Of some 200,000 clones listed, 60% to 70% are singletons. This specimen consisted of CD4+ T cells sorted from blood, obtained at week 4, from a patient treated with tofacitinib. The receptors shown here come from a human donor with alopecia areata.

The rearrangement links TRBV29-1 to TRBJ2-1; D not resolved. The CDR3 is 11 amino acids. Trimming shortened V by 7 bases and J by 4 bases, and 8 bases separated the two germline ends. Germline CDR1 and CDR2: SQVTM and ANQGSEA. Here the CDR3 DNA reads TGCAGCGGAGTTCGTTACAATGAGCAGTTCTTC. As protein: CSGVRYNEQFF.

V is TRBV4-3 and J is TRBJ2-3, with 16 bases identical to TRBD2. This CDR3 is 17 amino acids long. The V gene end was trimmed by 4 bases and the J gene end by 8 bases; junction bases not matched to a gene: 9. CDR1 is LGHNA, CDR2 YSLEER, per germline. CDR3 region: CASSLSGLAGGPGTQYF. The CDR3, as DNA: TGCGCCAGCAGCCTATCGGGACTAGCGGGGGGGCCCGGTACGCAGTATTTT.

This clone has more than one count but fewer than ten. J is TRBJ2-1 and V is TRBV5-6, with 8 bases that match TRBD1. This CDR3 comprises 15 residues. The V segment lost 4 bases and the J segment 4 bases; nucleotides outside the gene matches: 7. The V gene's germline CDR1 is SGHDT and CDR2 YYEEEE. CDR3 region: CASSNTGGSYNEQFF. The CDR3 bases are TGTGCCAGCAGCAATACAGGGGGTTCTTACAATGAGCAGTTCTTC. Full variable domain (missing parts from reference TRBV5-6 and TRBJ2-1): DAGVTQSPTHLIKTRGQQVTLRCSPKSGHDTVSWYQQALGQGPQFIFQYYEEEERQRGNFPDRFSGHQFPNYSSELNVNALLLGDSALYLCASSNTGGSYNEQFFGPGTRLTVL.

The V call is TRBV5-1, the J call TRBJ2-1; D not resolved. The V gene's germline CDR1 is SGHRS and CDR2 YFSETQ. The CDR3 totals 14 residues. The V gene lost 3 bases and the J gene lost 8 bases, with 15 bases spanning the gap. CDR3 region: CASSSDGPWDEQFF. In DNA form, the CDR3 reads TGCGCCAGCAGCTCCGACGGCCCCTGGGATGAGCAGTTCTTC.

The chain uses TRBV27 and TRBJ2-6, with a possible D match to TRBD1 (8 bases). The V end lost 7 bases, the J end lost 2 bases, and 21 bases lay between the germline ends. The CDR3 consists of 18 residues. Germline V gene sequence: CDR1 MNHEY, CDR2 SMNVEV (reference sequence). The CDR3 sequence: CASTPLFTGGAGANVLTF. In DNA form, the CDR3 reads TGTGCCAGCACCCCCCTATTTACAGGGGGGGCTGGGGCCAACGTCCTGACTTTC.

The rearrangement joins TRBV29-1 to TRBJ1-1, with D maybe TRBD1 (6 bases). This CDR3 comprises 13 residues. Germline CDR1 is SQVTM and CDR2 is ANQGSEA. The germline V and J ends were trimmed by 4 bases and 1 base, with 10 bases remaining between them. In DNA form, the CDR3 reads TGCAGCGTTGTAAACAGGGAGAACACTGAAGCTTTCTTT. Amino acid sequence: CSVVNRENTEAFF.

CDR3 sequence: CASSLEGTIYEQYF. The CDR3, as DNA: TGCGCCAGCAGCTTGGAGGGGACTATATACGAGCAGTACTTC. The J gene is TRBJ2-7, the V gene TRBV5-1; 7 bases are a match to TRBD2. Germline V lookup: CDR1 SGHRS, CDR2 YFSETQ. CDR3 length: 14 amino acids. V gave up 0 bases and J gave up 4 bases; unmatched junction bases: 4.

V gene TRBV11-2 combines with J gene TRBJ2-5; no clear D gene. Trimming took off 5 bases at V and 2 bases at J, with 12 bases between the two ends. Germline CDR1 and CDR2: SGHAT and FQNNGV. The CDR3 has 14 residues. The CDR3 region has the DNA TGTGCCAGCAGCGTGCATAGGGTACAAGAGACCCAGTACTTC. This translates into CASSVHRVQETQYF.

This clone was seen only a few times. The J gene is TRBJ2-1, the V gene TRBV14, with D uncertain. The CDR3 length is 11 residues. CDR1 is SGHDN, CDR2 FVKESK, per germline. The V end was cut by 4 bases, the J end by 5 bases, with 3 bases between. In DNA, the CDR3 is TGTGCCAGCAGCCCGGACAATGAGCAGTTCTTC. Its protein product is CASSPDNEQFF.

CDR3 region: CAWRGRWGQTNEKLFF. The CDR3 bases are TGTGCCTGGAGGGGGCGATGGGGGCAAACTAATGAAAAACTGTTTTTT. The chain has TRBV30 and TRBJ1-4; tentative D call: TRBD1 (6 bases). Trimming stripped 3 bases from V and 1 base from J, with 15 bases between. CDR1 and CDR2 from the germline V gene are GTSNPN and SVGIG (reference sequence). This CDR3 has 16 residues.

The chain carries TRBV10-3 and TRBJ1-4; D may be TRBD1 (5 bases). Looked up from germline, CDR1 is ENHRY and CDR2 is SYGVKD. CDR3 length equals 16 residues. V lost 0 bases and J 5 bases, leaving 13 bases between the germline ends. CDR3 sequence (DNA): TGTGCCATCAGTGAGTCGACTCCGGGGGACAATGAAAAACTGTTTTTT. Translated: CAISESTPGDNEKLFF.

Comments on this clone: The same CDR3 arises from other DNA sequences in this sample as well. The chain recombines TRBV25-1 with TRBJ1-1; 8 positions match TRBD1. Per the germline V gene, CDR1 is MGHDK and CDR2 is SYGVNS. Losses at the gene ends were 4 bases for V and 3 bases for J; bases not matched to a gene: 4. The CDR3 loop spans 14 amino acids. The CDR3 DNA reads as TGTGCCAGCAGTGGAACAGGGGGGTACACTGAAGCTTTCTTT. It yields the protein CASSGTGGYTEAFF.

The chain has TRBV28 and TRBJ2-5, with 7 bases matching TRBD2. The germline CDR1 and CDR2 sequences are MDHEN and SYDVKM. The CDR3 totals 16 residues. Unmatched junction bases numbered 14, after V lost 5 bases and J lost 5 bases. This CDR3 reads CASSTPVASGGETQYF. DNA of the CDR3: TGTGCCAGCAGTACCCCGGTGGCTAGCGGAGGGGAGACCCAGTACTTC.

The genes are TRBV29-1 and TRBJ1-1, with D unclear. This CDR3 region has 11 residues. The germline V gene encodes CDR1 SQVTM and CDR2 ANQGSEA. V was trimmed by 3 bases and J by 7 bases, leaving 9 bases between them. Here the CDR3 reads CSVEFQVEAFF. CDR3 coding DNA: TGCAGCGTTGAGTTCCAGGTTGAAGCTTTCTTT.

This chain uses TRBV29-1 with TRBJ2-3, with D possibly TRBD1 on 6 matching bases. Per germline, CDR1 SQVTM and CDR2 ANQGSEA. V dropped 6 bases and J dropped 4 bases, with 20 bases sitting between them. This CDR3 has 15 residues. Written as DNA, the CDR3 is TGCAGCGTCCTGGGCCGGGGACAAGGGGCAGATACGCAGTATTTT. It encodes CSVLGRGQGADTQYF.